The 20 T cell receptor beta chains below were found in one sample sequenced in a study of blood T cell repertoires in COVID-19. Sequenced by immunoSEQ multiplex PCR; TCRdb stores in-frame clones only, minus some. The sample contains about 180,000 clones, roughly 84% of which appear only once. Sequenced input: peripheral blood. All receptors come from a human donor in a cohort sampled during active COVID-19.

The rearrangement uses TRBV20-1 and TRBJ1-1, with a possible D match to TRBD1 (5 bases). From germline, CDR1 is DFQATT and CDR2 SNEGSKA (reference sequence). Trimming cost V 3 bases and J 4 bases, with 12 bases left between them. The CDR3 is made up of 13 amino acids. CDR3 sequence reads: CSASVWGPTEAFF. As DNA, the CDR3 is TGCAGTGCTAGTGTGTGGGGCCCCACTGAAGCTTTCTTT.

The rearrangement uses TRBV7-2 and TRBJ2-2, with TRBD2 matching 13 bases. The germline V gene encodes CDR1 SGHTA and CDR2 FQGNSA. The J segment lost 5 bases and the V segment lost 4 bases, leaving 7 bases of the junction unmatched. The CDR3 consists of 17 residues. CDR3 coding DNA: TGTGCCAGCAGCTCTTCCGGGACTAGCGGGAAAACCGGGGAGCTGTTTTTT. This encodes CASSSSGTSGKTGELFF.

This chain links TRBV18 with TRBJ1-1; D unresolved. Germline CDR1 is KGHSH and CDR2 is LQKENI. Between the trimmed V and J ends, which lost 2 bases and 0 bases, there was a span of 13 bases. The CDR3 consists of 16 residues. The DNA for the CDR3 is TGTGCCAGCTCACCAATGGGCAGATCATTGAACACTGAAGCTTTCTTT. Protein sequence: CASSPMGRSLNTEAFF.

J is TRBJ2-4 and V is TRBV6-2 or TRBV6-3; 14 bases map to TRBD2. The trim removed 5 bases at V and 0 bases at J, leaving 6 bases unmatched. The CDR3 length is 18 residues. Germline lookup yields CDR1 MNHEY and CDR2 SVGEGT. CDR3 sequence: CASSGTSGGVIAKNIQYF. The CDR3, as DNA: TGTGCCAGCAGTGGGACTAGCGGGGGAGTTATAGCCAAAAACATTCAGTACTTC.

This rearrangement joins TRBV19 to TRBJ1-2; the D gene is possibly TRBD1 (5 bases). V lost 6 bases, J lost 5 bases, and 16 bases lay in between. Germline V gene lookup returns CDR1 LNHDA and CDR2 SQIVND (reference sequence). CDR3 size: 14 residues. The CDR3, as DNA: TGTGCCAGTAGCCCGGGGGAACGTTGGTATGGCTACACCTTC. Translated, it gives CASSPGERWYGYTF. Complete variable domain (other parts from reference TRBV19 and TRBJ1-2): DGGITQSPKYLFRKEGQNVTLSCEQNLNHDAMYWYRQDPGQGLRLIYYSQIVNDFQKGDIAEGYSVSREKKESFPLTVTSAQKNPTAFYLCASSPGERWYGYTFGSGTRLTVV.

This chain uses TRBV18 with TRBJ2-7; weak D call: TRBD2 (5 bases). This CDR3 contains 14 residues. V was cut by 2 bases and J by 2 bases, with 10 bases left in between. Germline V lookup: CDR1 KGHSH, CDR2 LQKENI. The CDR3: CASSPSGSPYEQYF. The CDR3 bases are TGTGCCAGCTCACCAAGCGGTTCCCCCTACGAGCAGTACTTC.

The genes are TRBV27 and TRBJ2-7; TRBD1 matches at 10 bases. Trimming at V came to 3 bases and at J to 3 bases, leaving 5 bases not matched to a gene. The V gene's germline CDR1 is MNHEY and CDR2 SMNVEV (reference sequence). CDR3 length: 15 amino acids. CDR3 residues: CASSFDRDRGYEQYF. CDR3 nucleotides: TGTGCCAGCAGTTTCGATCGGGACAGGGGCTACGAGCAGTACTTC.

This clone was observed once. V usage is TRBV4-3 and J usage is TRBJ1-1, with 9 nucleotides matching TRBD1. V trimming: 1 base; J trimming: 4 bases; junction bases outside the gene matches: 4. The CDR3 consists of 15 residues. Germline V gives CDR1 LGHNA, CDR2 YSLEER. CDR3 amino acids: CASSQATGGFTEAFF. The CDR3, as DNA: TGCGCCAGCAGCCAAGCGACAGGGGGATTCACTGAAGCTTTCTTT.

The V and J genes are TRBV6-7 and TRBJ1-4; D may be TRBD1 (5 bases). TRBV6-7 is an ORF, with its function uncertain. Trimming stripped 2 bases from V and 8 bases from J, with 27 bases between. The CDR3 extends over 19 amino acids. This CDR3 is CASSYTRRQVRLKGEKLFF. CDR3 coding DNA: TGTGCCAGCAGTTACACCCGCCGGCAAGTGCGTTTAAAGGGGGAAAAACTGTTTTTT.

J is TRBJ1-6 and V is TRBV2; 12 bases are shared with TRBD1. Germline CDR1 and CDR2: SNHLY and FYNNEI. CDR3 length equals 15 residues. With V trimmed by 3 bases and J by 10 bases, 4 bases remained unmatched. In DNA form, the CDR3 reads TGTGCCAGCAGTGAGGGGACAGGGGGCTGGTCACCCCTCCACTTT. Translation: CASSEGTGGWSPLHF.

The chain couples TRBV2 to TRBJ2-7, with 8 bases aligning to TRBD2. J gave up 0 bases and V 5 bases, and 6 bases lay outside the gene matches. Germline V gene sequence: CDR1 SNHLY, CDR2 FYNNEI. This CDR3 spans 15 amino acids. CDR3: CASSLAGYRSYEQYF. In DNA form, the CDR3 reads TGTGCCAGCAGTTTAGCGGGATATCGCTCCTACGAGCAGTACTTC. The variable domain in full, completed from reference TRBV2 and TRBJ2-7, reads EPEVTQTPSHQVTQMGQEVILRCVPISNHLYFYWYRQILGQKVEFLVSFYNNEISEKSEIFDDQFSVERPDGSNFTLKIRSTKLEDSAMYFCASSLAGYRSYEQYFGPGTRLTVT.

The chain uses TRBV28 and TRBJ2-7; TRBD1 matches at 7 bases. The V gene's germline CDR1 is MDHEN and CDR2 SYDVKM. V trimming: 5 bases; J trimming: 5 bases; junction bases outside the gene matches: 12. The CDR3 runs to 15 residues. The CDR3 loop reads CASSPTGAGAHEQYF. The CDR3 nucleotides are TGTGCCAGCAGTCCAACAGGGGCCGGTGCCCACGAGCAGTACTTC.

This chain uses TRBV7-9 with TRBJ2-7, with TRBD1 identical over 7 bases. The CDR3 contains 17 residues. Germline V gives CDR1 SEHNR, CDR2 FQNEAQ (reference sequence). V was pared by 0 bases and J by 5 bases, with 13 bases of the junction left unmatched. CDR3 region: CASSLAGDSLSSDEQYF. The CDR3 bases are TGTGCCAGCAGCTTAGCGGGGGACAGTCTCTCATCCGACGAGCAGTACTTC.

The genes are TRBV6-5 and TRBJ2-7; tentatively, D is TRBD1 (6 bases). Germline V CDR1 and CDR2: MNHEY, SVGAGI. The V and J ends lost 7 bases and 1 base respectively, with 11 bases between them. This CDR3 spans 13 amino acids. The CDR3 loop reads CASTGDKSYEQYF. As DNA, the CDR3 is TGTGCCAGCACCGGGGACAAGTCCTACGAGCAGTACTTC.

V gene TRBV25-1 combines with J gene TRBJ2-1; 9 bases match TRBD2. CDR1 and CDR2 from the germline V gene are MGHDK and SYGVNS. V shed 3 bases, J shed 5 bases, and the junction held 8 bases outside the gene matches. The CDR3 is made up of 16 amino acids. The CDR3, as DNA: TGTGCCAGCAGTGACCCTAGGCGGGAGGGTGACAATGAGCAGTTCTTC. Its translation: CASSDPRREGDNEQFF.

A few counts support this clone. The chain carries TRBV14 and TRBJ2-7, with TRBD2 identical over 10 bases. With 4 bases clipped from V and 3 bases from J, the junction kept 6 bases outside the gene matches. Germline assignment: CDR1 SGHDN and CDR2 FVKESK. The CDR3 is 15 amino acids. CDR3 DNA sequence: TGTGCCAGCAGCCCGACTAGCGGGCTTTTCTACGAGCAGTACTTC. Protein sequence: CASSPTSGLFYEQYF.

This chain links TRBV28 with TRBJ2-7; perhaps TRBD2 as D (6 bases). The CDR3 has 15 amino acids. From germline, CDR1 is MDHEN and CDR2 SYDVKM. Trimming shortened V by 5 bases and J by 5 bases, and 19 bases separated the two germline ends. The CDR3 spells CASSGDGLRRDEQYF. The CDR3 nucleotides read TGTGCCAGCAGTGGGGACGGCTTAAGGAGGGACGAGCAGTACTTC.

The chain links TRBV18 to TRBJ1-1, with D possibly being TRBD1 (5 bases). Germline CDR1 KGHSH, CDR2 LQKENI. The CDR3 spans 17 residues. Trimming pared 2 bases from V and 1 base from J, leaving 17 bases between. CDR3 region: CASSPNSGGGTNTEAFF. CDR3 bases: TGTGCCAGCTCACCAAACTCCGGGGGGGGGACGAACACTGAAGCTTTCTTT. Supplemented by reference TRBV18 and TRBJ1-1, the full variable domain reads NAGVMQNPRHLVRRRGQEARLRCSPMKGHSHVYWYRQLPEEGLKFMVYLQKENIIDESGMPKERFSAEFPKEGPSILRIQQVVRGDSAAYFCASSPNSGGGTNTEAFFGQGTRLTVV.

This clone was detected only a few times. The V call is TRBV21-1, the J call TRBJ1-5; TRBD1, the table's D call, was not compared with the DNA. TRBV21-1 is an annotated pseudogene. The CDR3 length is 15 residues. CDR3 sequence: CASSKEQGDDQPQHF. CDR3 sequence (DNA): TGTGCCAGCAGCAAAGAACAGGGCGACGATCAGCCCCAGCATTTT.

This clone turned up a few times. The rearrangement links TRBV19 to TRBJ2-7, with 10 nucleotides matching TRBD1. The CDR3 runs to 15 residues. The J segment lost 3 bases and the V segment lost 5 bases, leaving 7 bases of the junction unmatched. CDR1 is LNHDA and CDR2 is SQIVND in the germline V gene (reference sequence). The CDR3 bases are TGTGCCAGTAGTTCGGGACAGGGGATGATCTACGAGCAGTACTTC. Translated, it gives CASSSGQGMIYEQYF.